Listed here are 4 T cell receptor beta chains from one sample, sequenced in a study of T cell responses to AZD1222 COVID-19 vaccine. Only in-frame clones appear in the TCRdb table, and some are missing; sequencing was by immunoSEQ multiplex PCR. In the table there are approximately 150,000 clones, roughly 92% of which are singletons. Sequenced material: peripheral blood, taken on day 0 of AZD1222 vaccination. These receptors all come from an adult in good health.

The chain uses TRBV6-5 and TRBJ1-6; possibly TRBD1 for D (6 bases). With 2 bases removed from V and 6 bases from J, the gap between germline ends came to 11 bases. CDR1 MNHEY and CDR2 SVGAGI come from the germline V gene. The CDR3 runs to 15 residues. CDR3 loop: CASSYEWGPNSPLHF. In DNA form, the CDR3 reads TGTGCCAGCAGTTACGAGTGGGGGCCTAATTCACCCCTCCACTTT.

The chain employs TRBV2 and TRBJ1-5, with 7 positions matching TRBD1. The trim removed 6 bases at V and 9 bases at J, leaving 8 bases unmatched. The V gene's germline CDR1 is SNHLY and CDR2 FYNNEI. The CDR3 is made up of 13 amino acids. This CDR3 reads CASSNRWTGPQHF. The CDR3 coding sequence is TGTGCCAGCAGCAACCGATGGACAGGGCCCCAGCATTTT.

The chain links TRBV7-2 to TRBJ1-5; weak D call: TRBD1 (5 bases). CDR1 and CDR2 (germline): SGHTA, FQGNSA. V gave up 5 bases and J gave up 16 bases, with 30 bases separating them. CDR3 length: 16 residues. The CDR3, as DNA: TGTGCCAGCAGCCCGCGAGGGGACGGTATTAGCAATCCGACACATTTT. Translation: CASSPRGDGISNPTHF.

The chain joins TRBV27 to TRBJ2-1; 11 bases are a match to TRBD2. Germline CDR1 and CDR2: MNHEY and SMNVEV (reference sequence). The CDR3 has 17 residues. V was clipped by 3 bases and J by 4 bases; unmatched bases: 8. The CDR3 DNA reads TGTGCCAGCAGTTTTCTACCTAGACTAGCGGGGTACAATGAGCAGTTCTTC. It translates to CASSFLPRLAGYNEQFF.